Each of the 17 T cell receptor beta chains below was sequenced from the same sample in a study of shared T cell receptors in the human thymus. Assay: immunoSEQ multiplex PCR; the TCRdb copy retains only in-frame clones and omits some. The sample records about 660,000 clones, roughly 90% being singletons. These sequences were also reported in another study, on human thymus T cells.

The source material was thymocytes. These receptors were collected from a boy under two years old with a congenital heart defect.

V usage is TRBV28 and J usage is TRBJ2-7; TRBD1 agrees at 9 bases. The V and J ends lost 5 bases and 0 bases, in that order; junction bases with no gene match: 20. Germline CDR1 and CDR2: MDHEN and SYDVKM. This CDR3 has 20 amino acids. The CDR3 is CASSPGGRTGVPQSSYEQYF. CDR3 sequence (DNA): TGTGCCAGCAGTCCCGGGGGGAGGACAGGGGTTCCCCAGAGCTCCTACGAGCAGTACTTC.

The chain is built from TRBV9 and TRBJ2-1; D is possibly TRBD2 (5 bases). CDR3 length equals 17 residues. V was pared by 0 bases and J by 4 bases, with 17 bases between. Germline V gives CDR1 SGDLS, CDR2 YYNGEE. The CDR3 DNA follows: TGTGCCAGCAGCGTAGGAGAATGGCTAGCTTCTTACAATGAGCAGTTCTTC. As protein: CASSVGEWLASYNEQFF.

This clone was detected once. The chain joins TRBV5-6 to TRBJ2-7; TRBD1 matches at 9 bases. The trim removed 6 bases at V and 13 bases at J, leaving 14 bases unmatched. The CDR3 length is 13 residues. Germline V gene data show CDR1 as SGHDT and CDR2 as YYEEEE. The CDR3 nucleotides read TGTGCCAGCACCCGGACAGGGGTTCTGGGAGGATACTTC. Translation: CASTRTGVLGGYF. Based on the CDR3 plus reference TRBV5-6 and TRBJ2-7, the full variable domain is DAGVTQSPTHLIKTRGQQVTLRCSPKSGHDTVSWYQQALGQGPQFIFQYYEEEERQRGNFPDRFSGHQFPNYSSELNVNALLLGDSALYLCASTRTGVLGGYFGPGTRLTVT.

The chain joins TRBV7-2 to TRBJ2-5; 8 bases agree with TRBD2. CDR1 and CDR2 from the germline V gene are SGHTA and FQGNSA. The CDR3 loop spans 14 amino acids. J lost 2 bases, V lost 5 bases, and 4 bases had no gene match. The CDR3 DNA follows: TGTGCCAGCAGCGCCACTAGCGGTCAAGAGACCCAGTACTTC. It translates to CASSATSGQETQYF.

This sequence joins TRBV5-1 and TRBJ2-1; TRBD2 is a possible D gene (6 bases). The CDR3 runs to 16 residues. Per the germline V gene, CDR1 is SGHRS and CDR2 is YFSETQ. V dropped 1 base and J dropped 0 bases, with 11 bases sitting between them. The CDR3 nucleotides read TGCGCCAGCAGCTTGTGGCGGGGTTACTCCTACAATGAGCAGTTCTTC. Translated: CASSLWRGYSYNEQFF.

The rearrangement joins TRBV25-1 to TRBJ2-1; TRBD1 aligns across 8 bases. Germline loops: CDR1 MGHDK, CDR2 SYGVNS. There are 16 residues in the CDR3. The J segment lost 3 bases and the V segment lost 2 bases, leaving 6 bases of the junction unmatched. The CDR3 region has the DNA TGTGCCAGCAGTGAAGAGGACAGGGTTTACTACAATGAGCAGTTCTTC. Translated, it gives CASSEEDRVYYNEQFF.

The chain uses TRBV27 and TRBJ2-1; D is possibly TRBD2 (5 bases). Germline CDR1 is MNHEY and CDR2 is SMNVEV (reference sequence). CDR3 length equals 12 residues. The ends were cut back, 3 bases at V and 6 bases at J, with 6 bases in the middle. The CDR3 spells CASSLGSNEQFF. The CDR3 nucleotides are TGTGCCAGCAGTTTGGGGAGCAATGAGCAGTTCTTC.

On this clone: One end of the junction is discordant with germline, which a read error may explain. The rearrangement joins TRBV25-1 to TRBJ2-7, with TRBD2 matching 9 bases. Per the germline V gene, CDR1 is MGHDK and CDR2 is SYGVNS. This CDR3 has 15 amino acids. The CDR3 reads CASSGVLAGEDEQHF. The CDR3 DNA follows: TGTGCCAGCAGTGGCGTCTTAGCGGGAGAGGACGAGCAGCACTTC.

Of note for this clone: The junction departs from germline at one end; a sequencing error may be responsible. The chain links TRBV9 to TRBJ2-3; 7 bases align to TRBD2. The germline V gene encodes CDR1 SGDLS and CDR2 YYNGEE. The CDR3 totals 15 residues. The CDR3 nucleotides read TGTGCCAGCAGCCGAGGAGCGGGGCCCACATATACGCAGTATTTT. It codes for CASSRGAGPTYTQYF.

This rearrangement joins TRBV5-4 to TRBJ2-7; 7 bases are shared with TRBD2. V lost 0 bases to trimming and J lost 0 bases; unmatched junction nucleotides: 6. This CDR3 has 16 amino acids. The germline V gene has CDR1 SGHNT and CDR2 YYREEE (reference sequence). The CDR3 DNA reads TGTGCCAGCAGCTTGGCCGGGGCGGGAGCCTCCTACGAGCAGTACTTC. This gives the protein CASSLAGAGASYEQYF.

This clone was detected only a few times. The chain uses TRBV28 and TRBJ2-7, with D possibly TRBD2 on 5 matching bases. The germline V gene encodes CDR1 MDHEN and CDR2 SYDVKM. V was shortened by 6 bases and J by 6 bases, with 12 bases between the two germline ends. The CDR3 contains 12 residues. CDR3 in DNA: TGTGCCAGCAGCCCGAGTGGAGGCGAGCAGTACTTC. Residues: CASSPSGGEQYF.

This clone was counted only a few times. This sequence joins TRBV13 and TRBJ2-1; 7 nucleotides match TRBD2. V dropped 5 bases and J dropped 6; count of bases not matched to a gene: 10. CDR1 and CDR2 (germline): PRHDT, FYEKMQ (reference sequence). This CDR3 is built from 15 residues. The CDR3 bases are TGTGCCAGCAGCCCTAGGGGACTACCCTCCAATGAGCAGTTCTTC. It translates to CASSPRGLPSNEQFF.

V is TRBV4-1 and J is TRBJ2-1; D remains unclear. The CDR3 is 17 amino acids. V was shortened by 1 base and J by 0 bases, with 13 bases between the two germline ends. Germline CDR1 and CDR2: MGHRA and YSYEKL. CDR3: CASSQAEQELSYNEQFF. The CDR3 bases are TGCGCCAGCAGCCAAGCCGAGCAAGAACTCTCCTACAATGAGCAGTTCTTC.

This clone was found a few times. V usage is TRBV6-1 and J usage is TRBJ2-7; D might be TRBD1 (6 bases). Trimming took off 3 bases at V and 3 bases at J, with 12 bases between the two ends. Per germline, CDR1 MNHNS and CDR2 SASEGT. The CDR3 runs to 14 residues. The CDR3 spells CASSEGRGVYEQYF. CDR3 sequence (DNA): TGTGCCAGCAGTGAGGGCAGGGGCGTCTACGAGCAGTACTTC.

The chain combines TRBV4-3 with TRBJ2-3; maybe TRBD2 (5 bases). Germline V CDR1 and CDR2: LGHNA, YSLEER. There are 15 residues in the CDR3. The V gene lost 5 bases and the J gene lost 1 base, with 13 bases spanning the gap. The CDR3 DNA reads TGCGCCAGCAGCTTCCGGGAAGCGGGCACAGATACGCAGTATTTT. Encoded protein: CASSFREAGTDTQYF.

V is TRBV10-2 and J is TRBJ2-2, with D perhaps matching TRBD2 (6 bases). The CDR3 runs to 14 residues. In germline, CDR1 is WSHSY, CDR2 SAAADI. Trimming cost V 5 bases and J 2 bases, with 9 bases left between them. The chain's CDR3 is CASSLGLNTGELFF. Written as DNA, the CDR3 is TGCGCCAGCAGTCTCGGACTAAACACCGGGGAGCTGTTTTTT.

The CDR3 is CASSQGGTGDLSTDTQYF. The CDR3 DNA follows: TGTGCCAGCAGCCAAGGGGGGACAGGGGACCTTAGCACAGATACGCAGTATTTT. V gene TRBV14 combines with J gene TRBJ2-3, with 10 bases aligning to TRBD1. The CDR3 totals 18 residues. After removal of 1 base from V and 0 bases from J, the junction contained 7 bases not matched to a gene. CDR1 is SGHDN and CDR2 is FVKESK in the germline V gene.